The entry that follows covers one TCR beta chain sequence. This clonotype was found many times. The antigen this receptor binds is unknown. The input lacks base qualities; no much larger clone sits a single base away. The data were taken from a study of T cells in Graves' hyperthyroidism and ophthalmopathy (dated 2019 in TCRdb). For the study in its entirety: Peripheral blood was collected at initial diagnosis, before any treatment. To identify distinguishing TCR V-J signatures, a discovery cohort of about 100 patients was used, comprising 40 to 45 with Graves' ophthalmopathy and some 60 with stable Graves' hyperthyroidism. TCR Vbeta CDR3 sequencing of approximately 140 peripheral blood samples (43 ophthalmopathy, 75 or so hyperthyroidism and approximately 17 progressor patients) is reported in the paper. The 85 to 100 discovery patients were randomly split 7:3 into training and test sets. After blood sampling, hyperthyroidism patients were treated with methimazole at a starting dose of 30 mg daily, and ophthalmopathy patients were treated with high-dose intravenous methylprednisolone. Prospective prediction of ophthalmopathy was tested in an independent validation cohort of fewer than 20 hyperthyroidism patients and 15 to 17 patients who later progressed to ophthalmopathy. In addition, the study compared T-cell repertoires in thyroid tissue and in blood from five to seven Graves' hyperthyroidism patients. The paper as a whole reports these results and caveats: Most expanded thyroid clonotypes (frequency above 0.001) were also found in blood, which suggests that blood repertoires may mirror thyroid immune responses. Sample size was not statistically predetermined, and blinding of investigators to group allocation was not performed. A 13 V-J signature model separated ophthalmopathy from stable hyperthyroidism, with 87.88% sensitivity and 81% to 82% specificity in cross-validation and 80%/75% in testing. In validation, the model predicted progression to ophthalmopathy with around 71% sensitivity and about 73% specificity, a median of 6.5 months before onset.

TCR beta CDR3 regions were amplified from RNA transcripts. The TCR CDR3 was subjected to a first round of RT-PCR using the HTBI primer set and the Qiagen OneStep RT-PCR kit. The libraries were constructed in a second round of multiplex PCR and then size-selected and purified. Sequencing of the libraries was done on an Illumina HiSeq2000 using paired-end 100 bp reads. As for the authors' bioinformatics: SOAPnuke was used to process the raw data, removing reads that contained adapters or uncalled bases, had a mean Phred below 15, or lacked an exact match to the constant primer or identifier. COPE v1.2.5 was used to merge the high-quality paired reads, and each unique nucleotide sequence was defined as a clonotype. MiTCR v1.1 was used to align the clonotypes against IMGT TRBV, TRBD and TRBJ reference segments. Analysis was restricted to V-J combinations with a frequency above 0.0001, which covered 98% to 99.2% of repertoires. The TCS score was defined as the ratio of F50 (clonal expansion) to E x V (chaos), calculated using BLOSUM62-based TCRdist between CDR3 peptides within each V-J. Welch's t-statistics and random forest reduced several hundred V-J features to 13, which were used in a naive Bayes classifier (R e1071). TCRdb reprocessing: public reads trimmed at Q25 with fastp, clones called with MiXCR, in-frame beta chains kept. Each CDR3 protein gets just one entry, which takes the most common genes and DNA from the rows behind it. The V and J calls and clone size come from TCRdb's table, not from the authors' own analysis. The table for this sample lists fewer than 450,000 distinct CDR3 sequences; roughly 13% of them were counted only once. The top ten hold 25% to 30% of the sample.

Moderately to severely active disease, a Clinical Activity Score of at least 3, a NOSPECS grade of at least 4, and a duration under 3 months were present in ophthalmopathy patients. Patients with uncontrolled infections, other autoimmune diseases, pregnancy or lactation were excluded. Diagnoses relied on clinical symptoms, serum thyroxine and TRAb, thyroid ultrasound and orbital computed tomography. Ficoll-Paque density gradient centrifugation was used to isolate PBMCs from around 9.1 ml of fresh peripheral blood. Trizol reagent was used to extract total RNA, and RNA quality was then checked on an Agilent 2100 Bioanalyzer. The cysteine opens and the phenylalanine closes a CDR3 of 13 amino acids. Solely the CDR3 DNA is kept, with 39 bases framed from the first base. V gives up 1 base and J gives up 2 bases, and the segment between their germline ends measures 5 bases. The germline V gene yields MDHEN for CDR1 and SYDVKM for CDR2.

The chain is assembled from TRBV28 and TRBJ1-1; there is no confident call for the D gene. The material sequenced was blood. The TCR was taken from a man aged 50 to 60 with Graves' ophthalmopathy. CDR3 reads: CASSLFHNTEAFF. The nucleotides are TGTGCCAGCAGTTTATTCCATAACACTGAAGCTTTCTTT.